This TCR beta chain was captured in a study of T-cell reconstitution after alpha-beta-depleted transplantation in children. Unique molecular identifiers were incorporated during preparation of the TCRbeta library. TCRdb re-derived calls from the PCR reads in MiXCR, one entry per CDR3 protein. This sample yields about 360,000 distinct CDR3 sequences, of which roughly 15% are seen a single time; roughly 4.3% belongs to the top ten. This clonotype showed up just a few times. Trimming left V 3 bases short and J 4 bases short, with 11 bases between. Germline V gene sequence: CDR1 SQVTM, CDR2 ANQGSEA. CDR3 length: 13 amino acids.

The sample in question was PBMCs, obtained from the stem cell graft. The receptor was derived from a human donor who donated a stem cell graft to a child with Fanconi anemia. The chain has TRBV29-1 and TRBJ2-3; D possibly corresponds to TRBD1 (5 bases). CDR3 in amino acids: CSVEAGHSDTQYF. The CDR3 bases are TGCAGCGTTGAGGCCGGACATTCAGATACGCAGTATTTT.